The sequence of this T cell receptor (beta chain) was determined in a study of blood T cells in healthy people across ages. Points from the study as a whole: Correlation between TCR beta diversity and naive T cell percentage was strong.

Primers used in a second PCR of about 7 to 12 cycles were a sample-barcoded 5' primer and a J-beta primer mix. Each CDR3 protein is one row after TCRdb ran MiXCR on the 5' RACE reads. The table shows 910,000 or so distinct CDR3 sequences, with roughly 47% occurring only once. Worth noting for this clonotype: The target antigen is unknown.

Isolation recovered at least 6 million PBMCs from every sample. Total RNA amounts of at least 5 micrograms were extracted per sample. From germline, CDR1 is MNHEY and CDR2 SMNVEV (reference sequence). The length of the CDR3 is 19 residues. V lost 8 bases to trimming and J lost 2 bases; unmatched junction nucleotides: 19. What was sequenced was blood. This chain joins TRBV27 and TRBJ2-3, with 10 nucleotides matching TRBD2. The clonotype originates from a woman aged 60 to 75 in good health. CDR3 DNA sequence: TGTGCCAGCTCCCAGGGGGCTAGCGGGAGTATTATCGTCACAGATACGCAGTATTTT. Its translation: CASSQGASGSIIVTDTQYF.